This T cell receptor (beta chain) was identified in a study of T cell responses to AZD1222 COVID-19 vaccine. This CDR3 region has 15 residues. Trimming stripped 3 bases from V and 4 bases from J, with 16 bases between. CDR1 and CDR2 from the germline V gene are WSHSY and SAAADI. Sequenced by immunoSEQ multiplex PCR; TCRdb stores in-frame clones only, minus some. The sample yields roughly 100,000 clones, about 85% seen once. Points on this clone: Antigen unknown.

Findings and limits, study-wide: Regions 160-218 and 743-854 dominated among vaccine-associated CD4 TCRs spanning spike. Following two doses of AZD1222, Spike-specific TCR breadth and depth rose. Regions left unmutated in variants are reportedly the target of nearly half of spike-specific TCRs. The donors showed a predominance of white British ancestry and of females, with possible underestimation of clonal diversity.

The receptor was derived from an adult in good health. The specimen was peripheral blood, collected on day 0 of AZD1222 vaccination. The chain employs TRBV10-2 and TRBJ2-7; possibly TRBD1 for D (5 bases). The CDR3 reads CASSDVLGQGYEQYF. The CDR3 DNA reads TGCGCCAGCAGTGACGTCCTCGGGCAGGGTTACGAGCAGTACTTC.